The clone carrying this T cell receptor beta chain was seen more than once but under ten times. TCRdb re-called the RT-PCR reads through MiXCR, storing one row per CDR3 protein. This table has hundreds of thousands of distinct CDR3 sequences, 25% appearing once. This CDR3 contains 16 residues. Germline V lookup: CDR1 DFQATT, CDR2 SNEGSKA (reference sequence). V was clipped by 1 base and J by 4 bases; unmatched bases: 11. This entry belongs to a study of response to subunit inactivated influenza vaccine. The sequence derives from a man in his fifties who received an inactivated influenza vaccine. The chain has TRBV20-1 and TRBJ2-3; TRBD1 matches 7 bases. The sequencing here drew on CD4+ T cells sorted from PBMCs, taken 5 to 6 days after vaccination. The DNA of the CDR3 is TGCAGTGCTAGAGGCGCCTCTGACAGGGCCCCAGATACGCAGTATTTT. This codes for CSARGASDRAPDTQYF.